What follows are 8 T cell receptor beta chains derived from one specimen sequenced in a study of regulatory T cells in long-lasting Graves disease. Sequencing libraries for TCR beta were prepared with iRepertoire HTBI primers and Arm-PCR of CDR3 regions. TCRdb re-analysed the multiplex PCR reads in MiXCR, keeping a single row per CDR3 protein. The sample holds 400,000 to 600,000 distinct CDR3 sequences, around a fifth seen once. Time point given: persistent/refractory GD, antithyroid drugs over 5 years with positive TRAb. Construction of the TCR library relied on RNA isolated from PBMCs. The material sequenced was peripheral blood mononuclear cells (PBMCs), taken when the disease was refractory, from a patient treated with antithyroid drugs. These receptors were collected from a female donor with Graves disease.

This clonotype appeared a few times. The genes are TRBV7-3 and TRBJ2-1; TRBD2 is a possible D gene (6 bases). The CDR3 runs 17 residues. V was clipped by 5 bases and J by 0 bases, with 17 bases between them. Per germline, CDR1 SGHTA and CDR2 FQGTGA. The CDR3 here is CASSEPGDLSSYNEQFF. CDR3 DNA sequence: TGTGCCAGCAGCGAACCCGGGGACTTGAGCTCCTACAATGAGCAGTTCTTC. Together with reference TRBV7-3 and TRBJ2-1, the CDR3 gives the full variable domain: GAGVSQTPSNKVTEKGKYVELRCDPISGHTALYWYRQSLGQGPEFLIYFQGTGAADDSGLPNDRFFAVRPEGSVSTLKIQRTERGDSAVYLCASSEPGDLSSYNEQFFGPGTRLTVL.

This clonotype was detected ten times or more. V gene TRBV28 combines with J gene TRBJ2-7; 15 bases map to TRBD2. The junction had 8 bases not matched to a gene; V was cut back by 11 bases and J by 6 bases. CDR3 length: 14 residues. Germline assignment: CDR1 MDHEN and CDR2 SYDVKM. The CDR3 DNA reads as TGTGCCTCCGGGACTAGCGGGAGGCACGTCGAGCAGTACTTC. Translated, it gives CASGTSGRHVEQYF.

This clonotype was seen a few times. V usage is TRBV25-1 and J usage is TRBJ2-7, with a weak D call TRBD2 (5 bases). This CDR3 contains 15 residues. In germline, CDR1 is MGHDK, CDR2 SYGVNS. V was shortened by 5 bases and J by 3 bases, with 17 bases between the two germline ends. The CDR3 region is CASSLGADGNYEQYF. CDR3 sequence (DNA): TGTGCCAGCAGTCTAGGAGCGGACGGGAACTACGAGCAGTACTTC.

At least ten counts were recorded for this clonotype. This chain connects TRBV6-2 or TRBV6-3 to TRBJ1-6; 8 nucleotides line up with TRBD1. The CDR3 is 13 amino acids. Germline V gene sequence: CDR1 MNHEY, CDR2 SVGEGT. With 10 bases clipped from V and 9 bases from J, the junction kept 8 bases outside the gene matches. The DNA of the CDR3 is TGTGCCACCCACAGGGGGAAGGTTTCACCCCTCCACTTT. Its translation: CATHRGKVSPLHF.

The sample holds a few counts of this clonotype. The chain has TRBV4-1 and TRBJ1-3, with 8 bases lining up with TRBD1. The CDR3 covers 15 residues. From germline, CDR1 is MGHRA and CDR2 YSYEKL. The junction had 0 bases not matched to a gene; V was cut back by 0 bases and J by 2 bases. The CDR3 is CASSQEDRAGNTIYF. CDR3 nucleotide sequence: TGCGCCAGCAGCCAAGAGGACAGGGCTGGAAACACCATATATTTT.

The rearrangement links TRBV12-5 to TRBJ2-1, with D possibly TRBD1 on 5 matching bases. V dropped 6 bases and J dropped 6 bases, with 12 bases sitting between them. CDR1 is LGHNT and CDR2 is FRNRAP in the germline V gene. The CDR3 has 13 residues. The CDR3 bases are TGTGCTAGTGGCCACTATGACAGCAATGAGCAGTTCTTC. Amino acid sequence: CASGHYDSNEQFF.

V is TRBV12-3 or TRBV12-4 and J is TRBJ2-7; TRBD2 aligns across 13 bases. The J segment lost 2 bases and the V segment lost 3 bases, leaving 1 base of the junction unmatched. CDR3 length: 15 amino acids. The CDR3 loop is CASSLTSGRTYEQYF. CDR3 DNA sequence: TGTGCCAGCAGTTTGACTAGCGGGAGGACCTACGAGCAGTACTTC.

A word on this clonotype: The CDR3 ends on some other residue instead of the conserved phenylalanine or tryptophan, so this is likely a read error. The chain is built from TRBV2 and TRBJ2-7; D is perhaps TRBD1 or TRBD2 (5 bases each). Trimming cost V 6 bases and J 10 bases, with 16 bases left between them. The CDR3 is 12 amino acids. The germline gives CDR1 SNHLY, CDR2 FYNNEI. CDR3 DNA sequence: TGTGCCAGCAGAACCCCAGGGAGCGAACAGTACCTC. It yields the protein CASRTPGSEQYL.